This entry lists 8 T cell receptor beta chains sequenced from one sample in a study of OX40 agonist ivuxolimab in advanced cancers. Repertoires were generated with immunoSEQ multiplex PCR, while TCRdb's copy carries only in-frame clones and drops some. The table includes 50,000 to 65,000 clones, 87% detected once. The sample here was CD4+ or CD8+ T cells sorted from blood, taken in a trial of the OX40 agonist ivuxolimab. The source is an adult with an advanced solid tumor such as melanoma, head and neck, liver or kidney cancer.

This rearrangement joins TRBV5-5 to TRBJ2-7; 7 bases agree with TRBD2. The CDR3 extends over 15 amino acids. Germline CDR1 SGHKS, CDR2 YYEKEE (reference sequence). Trimming removed 4 bases from V and 7 bases from J; junction bases left unmatched: 14. In nucleotides, the CDR3 is TGTGCCAGCAGCCAGCCTAGCGGAGGCCCTCGAGAGCAGTACTTC. Translating gives CASSQPSGGPREQYF.

This sequence joins TRBV7-9 and TRBJ1-5, with a tentative D call TRBD1 (5 bases). V was shortened by 5 bases and J by 5 bases, with 7 bases between the two germline ends. The CDR3 contains 12 residues. Germline V CDR1 and CDR2: SEHNR, FQNEAQ (reference sequence). Written as DNA, the CDR3 is TGTGCCAGCAGCCCGACAGATCAGCCCCAGCATTTT. Residues: CASSPTDQPQHF.

The count of this clone is one. The V call is TRBV5-1, the J call TRBJ2-3; no clear D gene. The germline V gene encodes CDR1 SGHRS and CDR2 YFSETQ. The CDR3 extends over 12 amino acids. V was clipped by 4 bases and J by 3 bases, with 6 bases between them. In DNA, the CDR3 is TGCGCCAGCAGCACTGAAACAGATACGCAGTATTTT. It is translated as CASSTETDTQYF.

The rearrangement uses TRBV6-1 and TRBJ1-2; tentative D call: TRBD1 (5 bases). V gave up 6 bases and J gave up 4 bases, with 12 bases separating them. The germline gives CDR1 MNHNS, CDR2 SASEGT. This CDR3 has 13 amino acids. The DNA for the CDR3 is TGTGCCAGCAGGGACACCGAGCGCTATGGCTACACCTTC. Protein product: CASRDTERYGYTF.

This chain joins TRBV5-5 and TRBJ2-2; D not certain. Deletions cut 0 bases from V and 7 bases from J, with 10 bases between. The CDR3 contains 14 residues. The V gene's germline CDR1 is SGHKS and CDR2 YYEKEE (reference sequence). Here the CDR3 DNA reads TGTGCCAGCAGCTTGGTAGGGTCCCACGGGGAGCTGTTTTTT. This sequence encodes CASSLVGSHGELFF.

The gene calls are TRBV2 and TRBJ1-1; a possible D gene is TRBD1 (5 bases). This CDR3 is built from 15 residues. V was shortened by 8 bases and J by 0 bases, with 16 bases between the two germline ends. Germline CDR1 is SNHLY and CDR2 is FYNNEI. The CDR3, as DNA: TGTGCCAGCCTTCGTACAGGAAACATGAACACTGAAGCTTTCTTT. Translation gives CASLRTGNMNTEAFF.

The J gene is TRBJ2-5, the V gene TRBV6-1; D uncertain. The J call is uncertain, as TRBJ2-7 better fits the DNA end. This CDR3 is 15 amino acids long. Per the germline V gene, CDR1 is MNHNS and CDR2 is SASEGT. CDR3 sequence: CASSEMASAIYEQYF. The CDR3 DNA is TGTGCCAGCAGTGAAATGGCCTCGGCTATTTACGAGCAGTACTTC.

This clone has just one count. V usage is TRBV27 and J usage is TRBJ2-7; 8 nucleotides agree with TRBD2. CDR1 is MNHEY and CDR2 is SMNVEV in the germline V gene (reference sequence). The CDR3 runs 14 residues. The ends lost 4 bases at V and 5 bases at J; junction bases unmatched: 7. The CDR3 DNA sequence: TGTGCCAGCAGTTCGCGACTAGCGCAACACGAGCAGTACTTC. Protein sequence: CASSSRLAQHEQYF.